The 27 T cell receptor beta chains below come from one sample, sequenced in a study of cytomegalovirus exposure and HLA in healthy donors. The primer mix had 60 Vbeta and 13 Jbeta primers. The repertoire was sequenced with immunoSEQ multiplex PCR; TCRdb's copy has only in-frame clones and lacks some. The sample has just under 250,000 clones, around 76% seen once. Source material: PBMCs. These TCRs come from a woman in her 40s in good health and CMV-seropositive.

The chain has TRBV11-2 and TRBJ1-5; possibly TRBD1 for D (5 bases). V lost 1 base and J lost 1, with 11 bases in between. This CDR3 has 16 amino acids. Germline CDR1 is SGHAT and CDR2 is FQNNGV. Written as DNA, the CDR3 is TGTGCCAGCAGCTTAGGTACGGGGGGAAGCAATCAGCCCCAGCATTTT. The encoded protein is CASSLGTGGSNQPQHF.

The rearrangement links TRBV4-1 to TRBJ1-4; 9 nucleotides align to TRBD1. V shed 1 base, J shed 9 bases, and the junction held 3 bases outside the gene matches. The CDR3 length is 14 residues. Germline V lookup: CDR1 MGHRA, CDR2 YSYEKL. The CDR3 nucleotides are TGCGCCAGCAGCCAAGTGGACAGGGGACAAAAACTGTTTTTT. Translated, it gives CASSQVDRGQKLFF.

V usage is TRBV4-3 and J usage is TRBJ1-2, with D possibly being TRBD1 (5 bases). V lost 0 bases and J lost 6, with 11 bases in between. This CDR3 has 14 amino acids. Germline V lookup: CDR1 LGHNA, CDR2 YSLEER. CDR3 residues: CASSQDRAGNGYTF. CDR3 DNA sequence: TGCGCCAGCAGCCAAGACCGGGCAGGGAATGGCTACACCTTC.

This chain joins TRBV12-5 and TRBJ1-1; D is unresolved. Germline-derived CDR1 and CDR2 are LGHNT and FRNRAP. Trimming stripped 6 bases from V and 0 bases from J, with 8 bases between. CDR3 size: 13 residues. Here the CDR3 DNA reads TGTGCTAGTGGGAACGCGGTGAACACTGAAGCTTTCTTT. Its translation is CASGNAVNTEAFF.

This sequence joins TRBV29-1 and TRBJ2-7; 8 bases fit TRBD2. V was pared by 4 bases and J by 3 bases, with 8 bases of the junction left unmatched. Germline V gene lookup returns CDR1 SQVTM and CDR2 ANQGSEA. CDR3 length: 14 residues. The CDR3 nucleotides read TGCAGCGTTGTAGGTAGCGGGATTGGCTACGAGCAGTACTTC. As protein: CSVVGSGIGYEQYF.

This clone turned up a few times. A read error is the likely source, as a far larger clone sits one nucleotide away. Other nucleotide sequences from this sample produce the same CDR3. V usage is TRBV5-4 and J usage is TRBJ2-7; tentative D call: TRBD1 (6 bases). The CDR3 runs 13 residues. Trimming cost V 4 bases and J 7 bases, with 15 bases left between them. Germline V gene lookup returns CDR1 SGHNT and CDR2 YYREEE (reference sequence). Written as DNA, the CDR3 is TGTGCCAGCAGCCAACGTACAGGGCGAGAGCAGTACTTC. This sequence encodes CASSQRTGREQYF.

This chain links TRBV15 with TRBJ2-1, with D uncertain. The length of the CDR3 is 14 residues. The V end was cut by 2 bases, the J end by 8 bases, with 13 bases between. From germline, CDR1 is LNHNV and CDR2 YYDKDF (reference sequence). CDR3 DNA: TGTGCCACCAGCAGACGCCAGTCTAGGTATGAGCAGTTCTTC. Translating gives CATSRRQSRYEQFF.

The chain links TRBV4-2 to TRBJ1-2; unclear D gene. The germline V gene encodes CDR1 LGHNA and CDR2 YNFKEQ. Trimming pared 3 bases from V and 8 bases from J, leaving 13 bases between. This CDR3 spans 13 amino acids. The CDR3, as DNA: TGTGCCAGCAGCCAGTACGACTTGGAAGGCTACACCTTC. This sequence encodes CASSQYDLEGYTF.

This clone was observed a few times. The chain combines TRBV9 with TRBJ1-2, with 8 nucleotides matching TRBD1. From germline, CDR1 is SGDLS and CDR2 YYNGEE. The CDR3 runs 19 residues. The junction had 18 bases not matched to a gene; V was cut back by 1 base and J by 4 bases. CDR3 region: CASSVPAFSTGGTLYGYTF. CDR3 bases: TGTGCCAGCAGCGTACCGGCCTTTAGTACAGGGGGGACTCTCTATGGCTACACCTTC.

This clone was observed a single time. This chain uses TRBV14 with TRBJ1-2; unclear D gene. The CDR3 is 12 amino acids. Germline V gives CDR1 SGHDN, CDR2 FVKESK. Trimming removed 3 bases at V and 7 bases at J, with 9 bases between. The CDR3 DNA follows: TGTGCCAGCAGCCACCAACGCGGTGGCTACACCTTC. This translates into CASSHQRGGYTF.

The chain couples TRBV2 to TRBJ1-1; D gene ambiguous. V lost 7 bases, J lost 4 bases, and 16 bases lay in between. CDR1 is SNHLY, CDR2 FYNNEI, per germline. This CDR3 is built from 14 residues. For the CDR3, the DNA is TGTGCCAGCACTAGTTCCGGGGTAGGCACTGAAGCTTTCTTT. As protein: CASTSSGVGTEAFF.

This chain uses TRBV5-6 with TRBJ1-2, with TRBD1 matching over 8 bases. CDR3 length: 13 amino acids. Germline V gives CDR1 SGHDT, CDR2 YYEEEE. V gave up 4 bases and J gave up 6 bases; unmatched junction bases: 5. In DNA form, the CDR3 reads TGTGCCAGCAGCAAACAGGGGGGCAATGGCTACACCTTC. Protein: CASSKQGGNGYTF.

CDR3: CASSLVGGSGNYGYTF. In DNA form, the CDR3 reads TGCGCCAGCAGCTTGGTAGGGGGCAGTGGGAACTATGGCTACACCTTC. The chain joins TRBV5-1 to TRBJ1-2; TRBD1 agrees at 7 bases. The germline CDR1 and CDR2 sequences are SGHRS and YFSETQ. J lost 2 bases, V lost 0 bases, and 7 bases had no gene match. The CDR3 spans 16 residues.

This chain uses TRBV6-6 with TRBJ1-1; D is uncertain. Germline CDR1 and CDR2: MNHNY and SVGAGI (reference sequence). V was cut by 5 bases and J by 5 bases, with 9 bases left in between. The CDR3 length is 12 residues. CDR3 coding DNA: TGTGCCAGCAGTCTAGGCGAAACTGAAGCTTTCTTT. Amino acid sequence: CASSLGETEAFF.

The chain has TRBV7-3 and TRBJ1-1; D may be TRBD1 (5 bases). CDR1 is SGHTA and CDR2 is FQGTGA in the germline V gene. V was trimmed by 1 base and J by 3 bases, leaving 9 bases between them. The length of the CDR3 is 14 residues. CDR3 sequence reads: CASSLNGGDTEAFF. The DNA of the CDR3 is TGTGCCAGCAGCTTAAATGGGGGGGACACTGAAGCTTTCTTT. Based on the CDR3 plus reference TRBV7-3 and TRBJ1-1, the full variable domain is GAGVSQTPSNKVTEKGKYVELRCDPISGHTALYWYRQSLGQGPEFLIYFQGTGAADDSGLPNDRFFAVRPEGSVSTLKIQRTERGDSAVYLCASSLNGGDTEAFFGQGTRLTVV.

The rearrangement joins TRBV6-1 to TRBJ2-7; the match to TRBD2 covers 7 bases. This CDR3 has 14 amino acids. The J segment lost 2 bases and the V segment lost 11 bases, leaving 12 bases of the junction unmatched. Germline V gene data show CDR1 as MNHNS and CDR2 as SASEGT. The CDR3 region has the DNA TGTGCCGGGGGGGACGGGATTAGCGCCTACGAGCAGTACTTC. This gives the protein CAGGDGISAYEQYF.

V usage is TRBV7-9 and J usage is TRBJ1-2; 9 nucleotides agree with TRBD1. The CDR3 is 14 amino acids. The trim removed 5 bases at V and 5 bases at J, leaving 6 bases unmatched. In germline, CDR1 is SEHNR, CDR2 FQNEAQ (reference sequence). Written as DNA, the CDR3 is TGTGCCAGCAGCCCCGGGACAGGGACGTATGGCTACACCTTC. Its translation is CASSPGTGTYGYTF. The full variable domain, in which reference TRBV7-9 and TRBJ1-2 provide the parts outside the CDR3, is DTGVSQNPRHKITKRGQNVTFRCDPISEHNRLYWYRQTLGQGPEFLTYFQNEAQLEKSRLLSDRFSAERPKGSFSTLEIQRTEQGDSAMYLCASSPGTGTYGYTFGSGTRLTVV.

The V and J genes are TRBV5-6 and TRBJ1-1; no firm D call. The germline CDR1 and CDR2 sequences are SGHDT and YYEEEE. The CDR3 sequence is 15 residues long. V was clipped by 3 bases and J by 1 base, with 13 bases between them. The DNA for the CDR3 is TGTGCCAGCAGCTCACTCAAGTATCGGAACACTGAAGCTTTCTTT. It is translated as CASSSLKYRNTEAFF.

The chain links TRBV4-1 to TRBJ2-7; possible D gene TRBD2, 7 bases. The CDR3 has 15 residues. V gave up 4 bases and J gave up 3 bases, with 16 bases separating them. CDR1 and CDR2 (germline): MGHRA, YSYEKL. Written as DNA, the CDR3 is TGCGCCAGCAGCCGAGGAGGGGGGGGTGGCTACGAGCAGTACTTC. Its translation: CASSRGGGGGYEQYF.

This clone was observed a few times. The chain recombines TRBV4-2 with TRBJ2-4; 9 bases line up with TRBD1. The CDR3 has 14 amino acids. The trim removed 0 bases at V and 10 bases at J, leaving 4 bases unmatched. The V gene's germline CDR1 is LGHNA and CDR2 YNFKEQ. In nucleotides, the CDR3 is TGTGCCAGCAGCCAAGATGAGACAGGGGGAATTCAGTACTTC. It codes for CASSQDETGGIQYF.

This clone was counted only a few times. The rearrangement uses TRBV7-9 and TRBJ2-5; TRBD2 matches 14 bases. Per germline, CDR1 SEHNR and CDR2 FQNEAQ (reference sequence). This CDR3 spans 15 amino acids. V gave up 3 bases and J gave up 5 bases; unmatched junction bases: 2. CDR3 residues: CASSLGTSGSETQYF. In DNA, the CDR3 is TGTGCCAGCAGCTTGGGGACTAGCGGGAGTGAGACCCAGTACTTC.

The rearrangement links TRBV6-5 to TRBJ1-3; 8 bases map to TRBD1. Losses at the gene ends were 4 bases for V and 2 bases for J; bases not matched to a gene: 1. CDR1 is MNHEY and CDR2 is SVGAGI in the germline V gene. This CDR3 has 14 residues. In DNA, the CDR3 is TGTGCCAGCAGTTCAGGGGGCGCTGGAAACACCATATATTTT. Amino acids: CASSSGGAGNTIYF.

This clone was found once. The J gene is TRBJ1-3, the V gene TRBV25-1, with D possibly being TRBD1 (6 bases). Between the trimmed V and J ends, which lost 2 bases and 8 bases, there was a span of 10 bases. The CDR3 contains 13 residues. Germline V gene lookup returns CDR1 MGHDK and CDR2 SYGVNS. The CDR3 loop is CASSEAGADTIYF. In nucleotides, the CDR3 is TGTGCCAGCAGTGAAGCAGGGGCGGACACCATATATTTT.

The chain links TRBV7-9 to TRBJ2-7, with D perhaps TRBD2 (6 bases). The germline V gene encodes CDR1 SEHNR and CDR2 FQNEAQ (reference sequence). The CDR3 runs 16 residues. Trimming removed 4 bases at V and 2 bases at J, with 18 bases between. The CDR3 reads CASSSPGTLNPYEQYF. CDR3 DNA sequence: TGTGCCAGCAGCTCACCCGGGACTTTGAACCCCTACGAGCAGTACTTC.

The chain carries TRBV6-5 and TRBJ1-1, with TRBD1 as a possible D gene (6 bases). CDR1 and CDR2 from the germline V gene are MNHEY and SVGAGI. V lost 5 bases and J lost 2, with 12 bases in between. The CDR3 runs 14 residues. The CDR3 loop is CASSIQGSNTEAFF. The CDR3 nucleotides read TGTGCCAGCAGTATACAGGGTTCTAACACTGAAGCTTTCTTT.

For this clone: One junction end does not reproduce the germline sequence, and a read error may be involved. Other DNA sequences from this sample encode an identical CDR3 as well. The chain couples TRBV30 to TRBJ1-6; unclear D gene. This CDR3 has 13 residues. In germline, CDR1 is GTSNPN, CDR2 SVGIG (reference sequence). This CDR3 is CAWSPRGNSPLHF. Written as DNA, the CDR3 is TGTGCCTGGAGTCCCCGAGGAAATTCCCCCCTCCACTTT.

The chain couples TRBV6-1 to TRBJ1-2; tentatively, D is TRBD1 (6 bases). Trimming took 1 base from V and 4 from J, leaving 10 bases between them. This CDR3 spans 14 amino acids. In germline, CDR1 is MNHNS, CDR2 SASEGT. DNA of the CDR3: TGTGCCAGCAGTGAAGTCCGGGACACCTATGGCTACACCTTC. Its translation is CASSEVRDTYGYTF.